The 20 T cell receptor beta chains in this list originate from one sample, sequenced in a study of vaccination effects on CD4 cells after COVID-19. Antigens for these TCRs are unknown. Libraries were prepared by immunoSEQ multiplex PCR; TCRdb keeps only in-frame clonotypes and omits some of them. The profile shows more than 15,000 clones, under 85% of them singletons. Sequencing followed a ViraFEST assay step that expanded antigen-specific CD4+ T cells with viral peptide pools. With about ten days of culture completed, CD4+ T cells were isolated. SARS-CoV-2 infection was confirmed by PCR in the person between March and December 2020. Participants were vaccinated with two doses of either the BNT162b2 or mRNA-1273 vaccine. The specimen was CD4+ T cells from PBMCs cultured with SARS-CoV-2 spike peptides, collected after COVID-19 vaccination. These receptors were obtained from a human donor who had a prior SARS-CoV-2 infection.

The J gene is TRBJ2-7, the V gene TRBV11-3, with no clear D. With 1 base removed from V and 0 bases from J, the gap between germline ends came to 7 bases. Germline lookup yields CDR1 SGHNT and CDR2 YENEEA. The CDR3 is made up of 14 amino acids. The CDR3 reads CASSLVGSSYEQYF. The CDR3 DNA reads TGTGCCAGCAGCTTAGTGGGCAGCTCCTACGAGCAGTACTTC.

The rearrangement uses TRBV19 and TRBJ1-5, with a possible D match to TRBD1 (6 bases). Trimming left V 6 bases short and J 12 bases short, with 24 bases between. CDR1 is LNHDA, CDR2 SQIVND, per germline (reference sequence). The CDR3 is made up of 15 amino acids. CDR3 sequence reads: CASSRSGRGESGQHF. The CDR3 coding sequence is TGTGCCAGTAGCCGCTCGGGCAGGGGTGAAAGTGGCCAGCATTTT.

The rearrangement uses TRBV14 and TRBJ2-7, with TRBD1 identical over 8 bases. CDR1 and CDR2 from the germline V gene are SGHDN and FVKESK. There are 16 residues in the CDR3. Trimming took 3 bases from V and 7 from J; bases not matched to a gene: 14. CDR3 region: CASSHRQGTLSGEQYF. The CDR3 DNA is TGTGCCAGCAGCCACCGACAGGGGACGTTGTCTGGTGAGCAGTACTTC.

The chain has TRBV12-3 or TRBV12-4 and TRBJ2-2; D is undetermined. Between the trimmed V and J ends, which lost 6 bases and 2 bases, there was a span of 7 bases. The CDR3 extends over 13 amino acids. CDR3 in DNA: TGTGCCAGCAGGGGTTATAACACCGGGGAGCTGTTTTTT. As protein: CASRGYNTGELFF.

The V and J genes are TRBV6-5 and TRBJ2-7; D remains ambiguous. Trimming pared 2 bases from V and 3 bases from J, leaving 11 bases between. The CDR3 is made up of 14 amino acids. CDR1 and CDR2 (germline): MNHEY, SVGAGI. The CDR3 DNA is TGTGCCAGCAGTTACCAAGGCCGGCACTACGAGCAGTACTTC. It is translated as CASSYQGRHYEQYF.

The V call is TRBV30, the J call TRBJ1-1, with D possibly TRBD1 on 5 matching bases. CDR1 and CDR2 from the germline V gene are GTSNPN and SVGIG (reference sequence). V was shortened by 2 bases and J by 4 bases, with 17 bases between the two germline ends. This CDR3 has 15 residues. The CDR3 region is CAWSPTRWGGTEAFF. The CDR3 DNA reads TGTGCCTGGAGTCCCACAAGGTGGGGGGGCACTGAAGCTTTCTTT.

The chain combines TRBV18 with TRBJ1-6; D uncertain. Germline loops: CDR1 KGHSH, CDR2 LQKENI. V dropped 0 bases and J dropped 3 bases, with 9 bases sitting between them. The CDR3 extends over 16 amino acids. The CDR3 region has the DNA TGTGCCAGCTCACCACCGTCAGGAGGCTATAATTCACCCCTCCACTTT. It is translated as CASSPPSGGYNSPLHF.

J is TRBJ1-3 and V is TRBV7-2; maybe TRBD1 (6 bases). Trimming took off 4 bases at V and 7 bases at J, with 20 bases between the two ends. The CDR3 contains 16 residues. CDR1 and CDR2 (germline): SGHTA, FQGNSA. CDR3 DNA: TGTGCCAGCAGCTGGGACACCTTGGGGGTAGATAACACCATATATTTT. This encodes CASSWDTLGVDNTIYF.

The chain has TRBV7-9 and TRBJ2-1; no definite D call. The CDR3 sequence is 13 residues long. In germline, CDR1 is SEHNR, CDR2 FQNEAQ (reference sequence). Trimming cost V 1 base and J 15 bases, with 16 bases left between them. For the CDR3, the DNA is TGTGCCAGCAGCTTAGTACACGCTGTGAATCCGTTCTTC. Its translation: CASSLVHAVNPFF.

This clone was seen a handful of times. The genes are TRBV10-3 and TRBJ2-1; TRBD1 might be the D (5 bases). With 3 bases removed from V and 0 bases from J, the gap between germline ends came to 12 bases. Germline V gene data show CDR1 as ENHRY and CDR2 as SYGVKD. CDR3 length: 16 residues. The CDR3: CAISDRVLSSYNEQFF. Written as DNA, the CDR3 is TGTGCCATCAGTGACAGGGTCCTAAGCTCCTACAATGAGCAGTTCTTC.

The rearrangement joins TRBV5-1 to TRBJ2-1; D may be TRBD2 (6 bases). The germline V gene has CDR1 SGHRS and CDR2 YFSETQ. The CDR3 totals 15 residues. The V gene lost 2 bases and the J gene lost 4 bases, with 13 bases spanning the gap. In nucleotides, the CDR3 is TGCGCCAGCAGCTTAATTAGCGGAGATTACAATGAGCAGTTCTTC. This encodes CASSLISGDYNEQFF.

The DNA of the CDR3 is TGTGCCAGCAGCCCGGGACTAGCGGTCTACGAGCAGTACTTC. The encoded protein is CASSPGLAVYEQYF. The rearrangement uses TRBV7-2 and TRBJ2-7; 11 bases are a match to TRBD2. J was trimmed by 3 bases and V by 5 bases; bases with no gene match: 3. This CDR3 is built from 14 residues. Per germline, CDR1 SGHTA and CDR2 FQGNSA.

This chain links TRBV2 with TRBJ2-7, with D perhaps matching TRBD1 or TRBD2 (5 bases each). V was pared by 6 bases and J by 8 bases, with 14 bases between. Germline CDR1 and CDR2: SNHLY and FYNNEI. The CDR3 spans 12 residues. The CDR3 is CASRSVGTKQYF. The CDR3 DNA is TGTGCCAGCAGGTCGGTCGGGACGAAGCAGTACTTC.

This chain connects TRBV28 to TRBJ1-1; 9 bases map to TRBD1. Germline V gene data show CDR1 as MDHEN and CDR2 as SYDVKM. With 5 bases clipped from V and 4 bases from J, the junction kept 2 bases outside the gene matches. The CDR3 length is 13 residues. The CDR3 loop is CASSGGQGTEAFF. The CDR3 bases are TGTGCCAGCAGTGGGGGACAGGGCACTGAAGCTTTCTTT. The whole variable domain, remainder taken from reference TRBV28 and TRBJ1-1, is DVKVTQSSRYLVKRTGEKVFLECVQDMDHENMFWYRQDPGLGLRLIYFSYDVKMKEKGDIPEGYSVSREKKERFSLILESASTNQTSMYLCASSGGQGTEAFFGQGTRLTVV.

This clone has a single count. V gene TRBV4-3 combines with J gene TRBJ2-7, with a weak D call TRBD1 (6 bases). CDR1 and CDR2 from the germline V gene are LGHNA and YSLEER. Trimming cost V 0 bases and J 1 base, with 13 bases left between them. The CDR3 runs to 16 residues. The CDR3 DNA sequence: TGCGCCAGCAGCCAAGATCTCGGAAGGGGGTCCTACGAGCAGTACTTC. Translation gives CASSQDLGRGSYEQYF.

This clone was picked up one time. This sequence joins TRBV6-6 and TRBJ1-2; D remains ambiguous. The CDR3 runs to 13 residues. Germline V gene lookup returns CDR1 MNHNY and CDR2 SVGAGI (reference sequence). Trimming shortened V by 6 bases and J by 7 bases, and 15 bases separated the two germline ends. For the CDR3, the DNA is TGTGCCAGCAGGGAGGGAAGTTGGTCTGGCTACACCTTC. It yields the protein CASREGSWSGYTF.

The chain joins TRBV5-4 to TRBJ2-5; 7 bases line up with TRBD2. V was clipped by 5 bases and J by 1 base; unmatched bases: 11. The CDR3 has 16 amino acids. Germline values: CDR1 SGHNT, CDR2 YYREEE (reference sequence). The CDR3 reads CASSTRSTGGQETQYF. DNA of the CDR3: TGTGCCAGCAGTACTAGGTCGACGGGGGGCCAAGAGACCCAGTACTTC.

CDR3: CAISDLGYGYTF. CDR3 coding DNA: TGTGCCATCAGTGATTTGGGCTATGGCTACACCTTC. This chain uses TRBV10-3 with TRBJ1-2; no reliable D call. Germline values: CDR1 ENHRY, CDR2 SYGVKD. CDR3 length: 12 residues. The V gene lost 3 bases and the J gene lost 4 bases, with 6 bases spanning the gap.

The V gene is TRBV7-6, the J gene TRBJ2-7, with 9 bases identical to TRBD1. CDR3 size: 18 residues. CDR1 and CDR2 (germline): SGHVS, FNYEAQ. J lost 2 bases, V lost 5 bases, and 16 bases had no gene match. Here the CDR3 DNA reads TGTGCCAGCAGCCCCCTAGGAGTGGTCGGGACAGGGACCTACGAGCAGTACTTC. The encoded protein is CASSPLGVVGTGTYEQYF.

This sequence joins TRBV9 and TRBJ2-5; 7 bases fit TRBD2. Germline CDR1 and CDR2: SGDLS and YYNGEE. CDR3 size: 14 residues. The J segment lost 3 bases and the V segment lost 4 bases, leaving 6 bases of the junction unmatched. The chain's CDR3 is CASSPWAGEETQYF. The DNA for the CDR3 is TGTGCCAGCAGCCCATGGGCGGGGGAAGAGACCCAGTACTTC.